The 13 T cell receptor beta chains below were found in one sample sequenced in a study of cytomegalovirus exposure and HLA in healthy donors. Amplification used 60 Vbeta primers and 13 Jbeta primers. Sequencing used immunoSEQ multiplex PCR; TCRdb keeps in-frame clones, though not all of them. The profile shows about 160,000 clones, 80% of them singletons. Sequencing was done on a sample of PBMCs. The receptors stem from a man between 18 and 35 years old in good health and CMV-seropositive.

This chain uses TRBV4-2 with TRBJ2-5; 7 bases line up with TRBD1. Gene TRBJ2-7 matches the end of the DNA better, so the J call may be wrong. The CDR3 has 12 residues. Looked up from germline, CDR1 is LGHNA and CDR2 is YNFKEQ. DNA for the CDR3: TGTGCCAGCAGCCAGAACAGGGGCGAGCAGTACTTC. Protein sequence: CASSQNRGEQYF.

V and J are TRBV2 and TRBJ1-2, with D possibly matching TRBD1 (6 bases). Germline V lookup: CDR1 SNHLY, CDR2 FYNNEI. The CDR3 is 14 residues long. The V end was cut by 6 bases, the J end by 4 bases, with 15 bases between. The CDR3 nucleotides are TGTGCCAGCAGCCCAAGGGGGGGGAGCTATGGCTACACCTTC. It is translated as CASSPRGGSYGYTF.

CDR3 DNA: TGTGCCAGCACCCGCGAACTGAACACTGAAGCTTTCTTT. As protein: CASTRELNTEAFF. V gene TRBV7-6 combines with J gene TRBJ1-1, with unresolved D. This CDR3 comprises 13 residues. The V end lost 7 bases, the J end lost 0 bases, and 9 bases lay between the germline ends. Per the germline V gene, CDR1 is SGHVS and CDR2 is FNYEAQ.

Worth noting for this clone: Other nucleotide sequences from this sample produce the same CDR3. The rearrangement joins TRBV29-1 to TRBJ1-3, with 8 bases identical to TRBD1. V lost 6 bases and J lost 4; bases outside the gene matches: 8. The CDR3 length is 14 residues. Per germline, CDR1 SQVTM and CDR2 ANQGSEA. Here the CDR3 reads CSVAEDRAGNTIYF. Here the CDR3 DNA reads TGCAGCGTCGCAGAGGACAGGGCCGGAAACACCATATATTTT.

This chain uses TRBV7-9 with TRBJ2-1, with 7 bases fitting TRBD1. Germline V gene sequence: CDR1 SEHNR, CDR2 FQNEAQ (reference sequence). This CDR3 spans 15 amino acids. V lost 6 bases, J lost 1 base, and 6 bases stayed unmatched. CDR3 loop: CASSAQGVSYNEQFF. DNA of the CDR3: TGTGCCAGCAGTGCTCAGGGGGTATCCTACAATGAGCAGTTCTTC.

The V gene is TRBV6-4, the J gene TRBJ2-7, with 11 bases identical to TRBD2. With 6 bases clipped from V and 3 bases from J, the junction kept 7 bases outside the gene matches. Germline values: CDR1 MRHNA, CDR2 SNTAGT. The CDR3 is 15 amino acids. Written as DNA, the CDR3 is TGTGCCAGCAGATTAGCGGGGGGGTATTACTACGAGCAGTACTTC. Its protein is CASRLAGGYYYEQYF.

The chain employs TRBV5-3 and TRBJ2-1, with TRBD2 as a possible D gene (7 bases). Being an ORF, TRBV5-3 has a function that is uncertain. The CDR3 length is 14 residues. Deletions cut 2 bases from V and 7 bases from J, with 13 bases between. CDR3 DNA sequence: TGTGCCAGAAGCTTTGGGGGGGGGCTGAATGAGCAGTTCTTC. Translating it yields CARSFGGGLNEQFF.

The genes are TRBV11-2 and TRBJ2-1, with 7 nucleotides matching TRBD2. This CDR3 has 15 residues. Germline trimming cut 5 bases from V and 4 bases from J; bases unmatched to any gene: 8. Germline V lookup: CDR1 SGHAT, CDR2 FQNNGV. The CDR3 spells CASSASGAYYNEQFF. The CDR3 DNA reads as TGTGCCAGCAGCGCCAGCGGGGCCTATTACAATGAGCAGTTCTTC.

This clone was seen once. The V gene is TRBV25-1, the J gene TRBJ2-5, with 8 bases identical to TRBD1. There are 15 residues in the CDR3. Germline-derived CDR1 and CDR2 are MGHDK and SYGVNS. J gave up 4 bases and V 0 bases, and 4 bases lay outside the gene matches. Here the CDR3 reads CASSEYQGAPETQYF. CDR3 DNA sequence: TGTGCCAGCAGTGAATACCAGGGGGCCCCAGAGACCCAGTACTTC.

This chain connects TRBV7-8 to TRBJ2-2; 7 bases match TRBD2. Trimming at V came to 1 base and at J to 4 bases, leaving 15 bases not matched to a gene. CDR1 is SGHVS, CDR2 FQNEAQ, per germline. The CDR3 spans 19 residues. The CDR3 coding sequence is TGTGCCAGCAGCTTAGTATCGGGGGGAAGCGGGATGATCACCGGGGAGCTGTTTTTT. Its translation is CASSLVSGGSGMITGELFF. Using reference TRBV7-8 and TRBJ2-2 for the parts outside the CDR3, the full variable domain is GAGVSQSPRYKVAKRGQDVALRCDPISGHVSLFWYQQALGQGPEFLTYFQNEAQLDKSGLPSDRFFAERPEGSVSTLKIQRTQQEDSAVYLCASSLVSGGSGMITGELFFGEGSRLTVL.

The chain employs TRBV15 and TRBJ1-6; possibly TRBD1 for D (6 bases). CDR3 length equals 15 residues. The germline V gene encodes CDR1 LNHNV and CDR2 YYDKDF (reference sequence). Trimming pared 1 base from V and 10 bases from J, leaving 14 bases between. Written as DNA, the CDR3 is TGTGCCACCAGCAGAGCTCAGGGGATGAAATCACCCCTCCACTTT. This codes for CATSRAQGMKSPLHF. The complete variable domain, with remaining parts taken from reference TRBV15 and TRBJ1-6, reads DAMVIQNPRYQVTQFGKPVTLSCSQTLNHNVMYWYQQKSSQAPKLLFHYYDKDFNNEADTPDNFQSRRPNTSFCFLDIRSPGLGDTAMYLCATSRAQGMKSPLHFGNGTRLTVT.

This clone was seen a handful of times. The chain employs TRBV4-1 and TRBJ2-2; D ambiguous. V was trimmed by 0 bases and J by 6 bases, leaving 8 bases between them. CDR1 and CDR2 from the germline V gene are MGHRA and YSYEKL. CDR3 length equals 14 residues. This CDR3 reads CASSQDNYAGELFF. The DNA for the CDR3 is TGCGCCAGCAGCCAAGATAACTACGCCGGGGAGCTGTTTTTT.

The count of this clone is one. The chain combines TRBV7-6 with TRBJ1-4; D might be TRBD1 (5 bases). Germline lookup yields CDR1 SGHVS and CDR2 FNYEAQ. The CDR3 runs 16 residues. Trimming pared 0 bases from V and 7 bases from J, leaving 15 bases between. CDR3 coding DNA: TGTGCCAGCAGCTTAGCGCAGCCAGGGTCTTCTGAAAAACTGTTTTTT. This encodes CASSLAQPGSSEKLFF.